The rows below give T cell receptor beta chains drawn from one sample of a study of blood T cell repertoires in COVID-19. Profiled with immunoSEQ multiplex PCR; TCRdb holds only in-frame clones, not every one. This sample has 40,000 to 60,000 clones, with roughly 86% found just once. Sequencing was performed on peripheral blood. The receptors here all came from a man between 35 and 55 years old with active COVID-19. Both conserved end residues are part of each CDR3. A D gene is named only where the DNA matches it firmly.

d_call: NA; j_call: TRBJ2-7; v_call: TRBV29-1; cdr3_aa: CSVVLGGLGEQYF
d_call: NA; j_call: TRBJ2-2; v_call: TRBV27; cdr3_aa: CASSFRVGELFF
d_call: TRBD1; j_call: TRBJ1-3; v_call: TRBV10-1; cdr3_aa: CASREDRIIRDTIYF
d_call: NA; j_call: TRBJ2-7; v_call: TRBV6-5; cdr3_aa: CATMGGSLSYEQYF
d_call: NA; j_call: TRBJ2-7; v_call: TRBV7-2; cdr3_aa: CASSLAGVIYGEQYF
d_call: TRBD1; j_call: TRBJ1-1; v_call: TRBV7-3; cdr3_aa: CASSTQGGDTEAFF
d_call: TRBD1; j_call: TRBJ1-5; v_call: TRBV28; cdr3_aa: CASSDRAQPQHF
d_call: NA; j_call: TRBJ2-7; v_call: TRBV7-8; cdr3_aa: CASSLEGEGYEQYF
d_call: TRBD1; j_call: TRBJ2-1; v_call: TRBV6-5; cdr3_aa: CASSPDRDNYNEQFF
d_call: NA; j_call: TRBJ2-7; v_call: TRBV3-1/TRBV3-2; cdr3_aa: CASSPRWGDEQYF
d_call: NA; j_call: TRBJ1-1; v_call: TRBV28; cdr3_aa: CASSFRGGNTEAFF
d_call: NA; j_call: TRBJ2-7; v_call: TRBV29-1; cdr3_aa: CSVGWRQGGEQYF